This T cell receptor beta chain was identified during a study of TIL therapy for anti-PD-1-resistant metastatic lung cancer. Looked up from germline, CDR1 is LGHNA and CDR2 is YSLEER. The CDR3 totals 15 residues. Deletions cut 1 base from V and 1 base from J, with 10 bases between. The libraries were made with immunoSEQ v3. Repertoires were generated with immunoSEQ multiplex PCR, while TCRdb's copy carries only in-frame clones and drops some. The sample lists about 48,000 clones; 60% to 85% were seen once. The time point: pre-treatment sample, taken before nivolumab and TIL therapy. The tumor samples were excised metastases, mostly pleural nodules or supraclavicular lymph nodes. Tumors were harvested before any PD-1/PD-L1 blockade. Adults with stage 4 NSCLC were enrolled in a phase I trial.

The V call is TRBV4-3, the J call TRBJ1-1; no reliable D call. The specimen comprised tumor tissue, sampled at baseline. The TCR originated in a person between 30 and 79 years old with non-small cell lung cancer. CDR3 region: CASSQGDAANTEAFF. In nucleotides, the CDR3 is TGCGCCAGCAGCCAAGGAGACGCAGCGAACACTGAAGCTTTCTTT.